This TCR beta chain was captured in a study of control samples from healthy donors and cancer patients. Data came from immunoSEQ multiplex PCR; TCRdb stores just in-frame clones and leaves some out. The sample yields approximately 90,000 clones, just over 90% seen once. The source of this sequence is a woman under 40 in good health. The specimen was blood.

The CDR3 bases are TGCGCCAGCAGCCCTCTGGACAGGAACACTGAAGCTTTCTTT. Translated, it gives CASSPLDRNTEAFF. The rearrangement joins TRBV5-1 to TRBJ1-1; D may be TRBD1 (6 bases). V was cut by 4 bases and J by 1 base, with 11 bases left in between. The germline V gene has CDR1 SGHRS and CDR2 YFSETQ. The CDR3 extends over 14 amino acids.